This entry describes one T cell receptor beta chain. These data are taken from a study of T cell changes during pregnancy in multiple sclerosis. The data were produced by immunoSEQ multiplex PCR, yet TCRdb's version contains in-frame clones alone and is incomplete. The repertoire holds about 49,000 clones, with about 90% as singletons. Sample: CD4+ T cells from peripheral blood mononuclear cells, taken in the second trimester of pregnancy. The TCR was taken from a female donor in good health, enrolled as a control in a pregnancy study.

CDR3 in amino acids: CASSSPDLQGAGGYTF. The CDR3 nucleotides are TGTGCCAGCAGCTCACCCGATTTACAGGGGGCAGGTGGCTACACCTTC. V gene TRBV7-2 combines with J gene TRBJ1-2; 9 nucleotides line up with TRBD1. The J segment lost 7 bases and the V segment lost 4 bases, leaving 13 bases of the junction unmatched. In germline, CDR1 is SGHTA, CDR2 FQGNSA. This CDR3 spans 16 amino acids.